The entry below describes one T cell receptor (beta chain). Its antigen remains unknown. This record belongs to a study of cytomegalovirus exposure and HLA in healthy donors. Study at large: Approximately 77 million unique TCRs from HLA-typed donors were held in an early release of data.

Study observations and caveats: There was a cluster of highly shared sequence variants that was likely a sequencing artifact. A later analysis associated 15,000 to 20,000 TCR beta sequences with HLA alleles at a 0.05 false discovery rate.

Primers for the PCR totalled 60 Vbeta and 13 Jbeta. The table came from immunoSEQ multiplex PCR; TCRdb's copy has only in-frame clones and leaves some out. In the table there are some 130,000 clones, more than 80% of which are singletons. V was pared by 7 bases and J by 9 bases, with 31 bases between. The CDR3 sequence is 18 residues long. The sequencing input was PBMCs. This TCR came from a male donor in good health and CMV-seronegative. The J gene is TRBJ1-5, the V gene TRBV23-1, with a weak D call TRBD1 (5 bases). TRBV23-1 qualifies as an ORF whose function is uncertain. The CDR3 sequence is CASIQPYPGTAEVRPQHF. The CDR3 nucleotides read TGCGCCAGCATCCAACCCTACCCCGGGACTGCAGAGGTCAGGCCCCAGCATTTT.